The present entry profiles one T cell receptor (beta chain) with its context. Its antigen is unidentified. From germline, CDR1 is SQVTM and CDR2 ANQGSEA. V was shortened by 3 bases and J by 0 bases, with 11 bases between the two germline ends. The CDR3 length is 14 residues. TCRdb keeps only in-frame clones here, not all; method: immunoSEQ multiplex PCR. The sample shows fewer than 200,000 clones, roughly 89% of them seen only once. This record comes from a study of T cell responses to AZD1222 COVID-19 vaccine. Study-level results: Donor demographics were predominantly white British with a female majority; clonal diversity may be underestimated.

This chain uses TRBV29-1 with TRBJ1-1, with D uncertain. The sequence was collected from an adult in good health. The sample was peripheral blood, taken on day 0 of AZD1222 vaccination. As DNA, the CDR3 is TGCAGCGTTGATGCAAACGGGGTGAACACTGAAGCTTTCTTT. This codes for CSVDANGVNTEAFF.